Below are 30 T cell receptor beta chains sequenced from a single sample in a study of shared clonotypes between healthy human individuals. The table came from immunoSEQ multiplex PCR; TCRdb's copy has only in-frame clones and leaves some out. Of around 370,000 clones in the sample, about 97% were seen once. Sequencing was carried out using memory CD8+ T cells sorted from blood. Indicated subset: CD45RO+ cells pooled with CCR7-negative TemRA cells. Receptor source: a man aged 25 to 45 in good health.

The V call is TRBV7-2, the J call TRBJ2-5, with TRBD1 as a possible D gene (5 bases). Germline values: CDR1 SGHTA, CDR2 FQGNSA. V dropped 5 bases and J dropped 4 bases, with 8 bases sitting between them. This CDR3 has 12 residues. The CDR3 region is CASSRTRETQYF. As DNA, the CDR3 is TGTGCCAGCAGCCGGACAAGAGAGACCCAGTACTTC.

V and J are TRBV28 and TRBJ2-7; TRBD1 matches 9 bases. This CDR3 region has 14 residues. V was pared by 5 bases and J by 1 base, with 3 bases of the junction left unmatched. The germline V gene encodes CDR1 MDHEN and CDR2 SYDVKM. The CDR3 spells CASSKQGASYEQYF. CDR3 nucleotide sequence: TGTGCCAGCAGTAAACAGGGGGCGTCCTACGAGCAGTACTTC.

This chain connects TRBV1 to TRBJ2-7; the table assigns TRBD2, which was not confirmed against the DNA. TRBV1 constitutes a pseudogene. The CDR3 runs 17 residues. CDR3 in amino acids: CTSSPHTTSGDSYEQYF. In nucleotides, the CDR3 is TGCACCAGCAGCCCCCACACGACTAGCGGGGACTCCTACGAGCAGTACTTC.

In DNA form, the CDR3 reads TGTGCCAGCAGTTTCGGACTAGCGGGGTACGAGCAGTACTTC. Its translation is CASSFGLAGYEQYF. The rearrangement joins TRBV28 to TRBJ2-7, with TRBD2 matching over 12 bases. The CDR3 loop spans 14 amino acids. CDR1 is MDHEN and CDR2 is SYDVKM in the germline V gene. V lost 3 bases to trimming and J lost 4 bases; unmatched junction nucleotides: 1.

The chain couples TRBV6-5 to TRBJ1-6; a weak D match, TRBD1 (5 bases). Germline values: CDR1 MNHEY, CDR2 SVGAGI. The V end was cut by 4 bases, the J end by 11 bases, with 15 bases between. The CDR3 consists of 14 residues. The CDR3, as DNA: TGTGCCAGCAGTTTCGGGAGCGGAGGGGCACCCCTCCACTTT. Its translation is CASSFGSGGAPLHF.

The chain carries TRBV7-3 and TRBJ2-1, with 8 bases aligning to TRBD2. Germline V lookup: CDR1 SGHTA, CDR2 FQGTGA. CDR3 size: 13 residues. The V and J ends lost 2 bases and 9 bases, in that order; junction bases with no gene match: 3. The chain's CDR3 is CASSLAGGVEQFF. In nucleotides, the CDR3 is TGTGCCAGCAGCTTAGCGGGAGGCGTTGAGCAGTTCTTC.

This sequence joins TRBV27 and TRBJ2-7; 8 bases are shared with TRBD1. In germline, CDR1 is MNHEY, CDR2 SMNVEV (reference sequence). The CDR3 contains 14 residues. V dropped 5 bases and J dropped 3; count of bases not matched to a gene: 6. CDR3 sequence reads: CASSGQGRVYEQYF. As DNA, the CDR3 is TGTGCCAGCAGTGGACAGGGCAGGGTCTACGAGCAGTACTTC.

The chain links TRBV2 to TRBJ1-1; perhaps TRBD1 as D (5 bases). The V gene's germline CDR1 is SNHLY and CDR2 FYNNEI. The CDR3 is 14 amino acids. Trimming stripped 4 bases from V and 0 bases from J, with 9 bases between. The CDR3 coding sequence is TGTGCCAGCAGTGGACAGCGCATGAACACTGAAGCTTTCTTT. Amino acid sequence: CASSGQRMNTEAFF.

J is TRBJ2-7 and V is TRBV30, with a tentative D call TRBD2 (6 bases). Trimming pared 3 bases from V and 6 bases from J, leaving 12 bases between. The length of the CDR3 is 12 residues. CDR1 and CDR2 (germline): GTSNPN, SVGIG (reference sequence). CDR3 protein: CAWSRGGAEQYF. The DNA of the CDR3 is TGTGCCTGGAGCAGAGGAGGGGCCGAGCAGTACTTC.

The chain couples TRBV5-4 to TRBJ2-3; TRBD2 is a possible D gene (5 bases). Germline lookup yields CDR1 SGHNT and CDR2 YYREEE (reference sequence). The CDR3 has 15 amino acids. V was trimmed by 2 bases and J by 2 bases, leaving 12 bases between them. CDR3 residues: CASSFSVIHTDTQYF. Written as DNA, the CDR3 is TGTGCCAGCAGCTTTAGCGTTATTCACACAGATACGCAGTATTTT.

This chain connects TRBV4-1 to TRBJ2-4; D remains unclear. The CDR3 consists of 17 residues. Per the germline V gene, CDR1 is MGHRA and CDR2 is YSYEKL. V lost 0 bases and J 0 bases, leaving 12 bases between the germline ends. The chain's CDR3 is CASSQEMGSTAKNIQYF. The CDR3 coding sequence is TGCGCCAGCAGCCAAGAAATGGGCTCCACAGCCAAAAACATTCAGTACTTC.

This rearrangement joins TRBV11-2 to TRBJ1-6; a weak D match, TRBD1 (5 bases). Between the trimmed V and J ends, which lost 2 bases and 8 bases, there was a span of 16 bases. The CDR3 length is 16 residues. CDR1 is SGHAT, CDR2 FQNNGV, per germline. The CDR3 DNA reads as TGTGCCAGCAGCTTACCATCGGCGGGGGTTTATTCACCCCTCCACTTT. Translating it yields CASSLPSAGVYSPLHF.

Of note for this clone: At one of its ends the junction is not consistent with the germline gene, which may arise from a read error. The chain has TRBV4-1 and TRBJ1-1; a weak D match, TRBD1 (6 bases). Looked up from germline, CDR1 is MGHRA and CDR2 is YSYEKL. CDR3 length: 17 amino acids. The CDR3 reads CASGHPIQGPTLNEAFF. The CDR3, as DNA: TGCGCCAGCGGCCATCCAATACAGGGTCCAACCCTCAATGAAGCTTTCTTT.

The chain recombines TRBV6-5 with TRBJ2-7; 8 bases are a match to TRBD2. J lost 0 bases, V lost 0 bases, and 1 base had no gene match. Germline V gene sequence: CDR1 MNHEY, CDR2 SVGAGI. This CDR3 has 15 residues. The CDR3 is CASSYSLAGSYEQYF. In DNA, the CDR3 is TGTGCCAGCAGTTACTCGCTAGCGGGCTCCTACGAGCAGTACTTC.

The chain couples TRBV6-7 to TRBJ2-5; D possibly matches TRBD1 or TRBD2 (5 bases each). Being an ORF, TRBV6-7 has a function that is uncertain. There are 14 residues in the CDR3. With 5 bases removed from V and 6 bases from J, the gap between germline ends came to 16 bases. The DNA for the CDR3 is TGTGCCAGCAGTAAAATTGGCAGGGAGAAGACCCAGTACTTC. Translated, it gives CASSKIGREKTQYF.

The genes are TRBV28 and TRBJ2-7, with D possibly being TRBD2 (6 bases). CDR1 and CDR2 (germline): MDHEN, SYDVKM. This CDR3 spans 16 amino acids. V was clipped by 3 bases and J by 0 bases, with 15 bases between them. The CDR3 protein is CASSFSTGRSSYEQYF. The CDR3 DNA is TGTGCCAGCAGTTTTTCGACTGGGAGGAGCTCCTACGAGCAGTACTTC. The entire variable domain, with the rest obtained from reference TRBV28 and TRBJ2-7, is as follows: DVKVTQSSRYLVKRTGEKVFLECVQDMDHENMFWYRQDPGLGLRLIYFSYDVKMKEKGDIPEGYSVSREKKERFSLILESASTNQTSMYLCASSFSTGRSSYEQYFGPGTRLTVT.

The rearrangement joins TRBV19 to TRBJ2-5; TRBD1 or TRBD2 may be the D gene (5 bases each). The V end was cut by 10 bases, the J end by 7 bases, with 22 bases between. The germline V gene encodes CDR1 LNHDA and CDR2 SQIVND (reference sequence). CDR3 length: 14 amino acids. This chain's CDR3 is CATQEGDRRGTQYF. CDR3 nucleotide sequence: TGTGCCACCCAGGAAGGGGATCGTCGGGGGACCCAGTACTTC.

The chain is built from TRBV11-3 and TRBJ2-2; D is ambiguous. Trimming shortened V by 0 bases and J by 3 bases, and 5 bases separated the two germline ends. Germline V gene sequence: CDR1 SGHNT, CDR2 YENEEA. CDR3 size: 14 residues. CDR3 nucleotide sequence: TGTGCCAGCAGCTTAGATTCGGACACCGGGGAGCTGTTTTTT. It encodes CASSLDSDTGELFF.

This chain uses TRBV7-2 with TRBJ2-3; unclear D gene. With 1 base removed from V and 7 bases from J, the gap between germline ends came to 6 bases. CDR1 SGHTA and CDR2 FQGNSA come from the germline V gene. The CDR3 is made up of 12 amino acids. The CDR3 DNA follows: TGTGCCAGCAGCTTAGTGCGAAATACGCAGTATTTT. Its translation is CASSLVRNTQYF.

J is TRBJ2-6 and V is TRBV4-1, with D maybe TRBD1 (5 bases). The CDR3 has 15 amino acids. V lost 4 bases and J 3 bases, leaving 10 bases between the germline ends. Germline V gene lookup returns CDR1 MGHRA and CDR2 YSYEKL. In nucleotides, the CDR3 is TGCGCCAGCAGCCGAACAGGCGGTGGGGCCAACGTCCTGACTTTC. This encodes CASSRTGGGANVLTF.

J is TRBJ2-5 and V is TRBV19; D call uncertain. The ends were cut back, 5 bases at V and 4 bases at J, with 8 bases in the middle. This CDR3 contains 12 residues. Germline V lookup: CDR1 LNHDA, CDR2 SQIVND (reference sequence). The CDR3 here is CASSRWGETQYF. For the CDR3, the DNA is TGTGCCAGTAGTCGGTGGGGAGAGACCCAGTACTTC.

This clone was seen only once. V gene TRBV7-9 combines with J gene TRBJ2-5, with TRBD2 as a possible D gene (6 bases). V gave up 0 bases and J gave up 4 bases, with 9 bases separating them. CDR1 is SEHNR, CDR2 FQNEAQ, per germline (reference sequence). This CDR3 contains 14 residues. In nucleotides, the CDR3 is TGTGCCAGCAGCTTAGCTCTAGCGTCAGAGACCCAGTACTTC. Its translation is CASSLALASETQYF.

CDR3 DNA: TGTGCCAGCACCACAGGGACATCTCAGCCCCAGCATTTT. Translated: CASTTGTSQPQHF. The chain is built from TRBV28 and TRBJ1-5; D might be TRBD1 (6 bases). V was cut by 7 bases and J by 6 bases, with 13 bases left in between. Germline V gene sequence: CDR1 MDHEN, CDR2 SYDVKM. The CDR3 consists of 13 residues. The full variable domain, its missing parts supplied by reference TRBV28 and TRBJ1-5, is DVKVTQSSRYLVKRTGEKVFLECVQDMDHENMFWYRQDPGLGLRLIYFSYDVKMKEKGDIPEGYSVSREKKERFSLILESASTNQTSMYLCASTTGTSQPQHFGDGTRLSIL.

J is TRBJ1-4 and V is TRBV5-3; D is undetermined. TRBV5-3 is designated an ORF whose function remains uncertain. V was shortened by 0 bases and J by 0 bases, with 18 bases between the two germline ends. CDR3 size: 19 residues. In DNA form, the CDR3 reads TGTGCCAGAAGCTTGGACAGTCAGGAGGTAAAGTCAACTAATGAAAAACTGTTTTTT. Translating it yields CARSLDSQEVKSTNEKLFF.

V and J are TRBV5-1 and TRBJ2-5; 9 positions match TRBD2. CDR1 and CDR2 (germline): SGHRS, YFSETQ. The CDR3 covers 15 residues. J lost 6 bases, V lost 1 base, and 7 bases had no gene match. CDR3 sequence: CASSLMIAGDQTQYF. CDR3 in DNA: TGCGCCAGCAGCTTGATGATAGCGGGAGATCAGACCCAGTACTTC.

This clone was found once. This chain joins TRBV14 and TRBJ2-5; either TRBD1 or TRBD2 may supply D (5 bases each). The germline CDR1 and CDR2 sequences are SGHDN and FVKESK. The CDR3 has 15 amino acids. The ends were cut back, 0 bases at V and 4 bases at J, with 12 bases in the middle. CDR3: CASSQDRGGLETQYF. In nucleotides, the CDR3 is TGTGCCAGCAGCCAAGACCGGGGCGGACTAGAGACCCAGTACTTC.

The gene calls are TRBV18 and TRBJ2-3; TRBD2 aligns across 7 bases. This CDR3 is built from 15 residues. The germline CDR1 and CDR2 sequences are KGHSH and LQKENI. The junction had 7 bases not matched to a gene; V was cut back by 3 bases and J by 4 bases. Written as DNA, the CDR3 is TGTGCCAGCTCACCCCGTGGCGGGAGCGCAGATACGCAGTATTTT. Protein sequence: CASSPRGGSADTQYF.

This sequence joins TRBV2 and TRBJ2-7, with TRBD1 as a possible D gene (5 bases). This CDR3 has 14 residues. Between the trimmed V and J ends, which lost 9 bases and 3 bases, there was a span of 18 bases. The germline CDR1 and CDR2 sequences are SNHLY and FYNNEI. The CDR3 is CASLTNSRVYEQYF. The CDR3 bases are TGTGCCAGTCTAACCAACTCCAGGGTCTACGAGCAGTACTTC.

The sample holds one count of this clone. CDR3 amino acids: CASSSIRDHTQYF. In DNA form, the CDR3 reads TGTGCCAGCAGCTCCATCCGGGACCATACGCAGTATTTT. The V call is TRBV11-2, the J call TRBJ2-3; possibly TRBD1 or TRBD2 for D (5 bases each). V was trimmed by 4 bases and J by 7 bases, leaving 12 bases between them. There are 13 residues in the CDR3. In germline, CDR1 is SGHAT, CDR2 FQNNGV. The variable domain in full, with the rest retrieved from reference TRBV11-2 and TRBJ2-3, is EAGVAQSPRYKIIEKRQSVAFWCNPISGHATLYWYQQILGQGPKLLIQFQNNGVVDDSQLPKDRFSAERLKGVDSTLKIQPAKLEDSAVYLCASSSIRDHTQYFGPGTRLTVL.

V and J are TRBV6-1 and TRBJ2-7; D is undetermined. The V gene lost 7 bases and the J gene lost 3 bases, with 10 bases spanning the gap. The CDR3 totals 12 residues. Germline lookup yields CDR1 MNHNS and CDR2 SASEGT. The CDR3 coding sequence is TGTGCCAGCACCTTAGGGCTCTACGAGCAGTACTTC. The encoded protein is CASTLGLYEQYF.